A single sample is the source of the 8 T cell receptor beta chains below, sequenced in a study of blood T cell repertoires in COVID-19. The assay was immunoSEQ multiplex PCR, and TCRdb's table has in-frame clones only and misses some. Among about 350,000 clones, roughly 86% were seen once, and the ten largest hold around 7.9%. The material sequenced was peripheral blood. These receptors originate from a woman in her 70s with COVID-19, enrolled during active disease.

J is TRBJ2-7 and V is TRBV15; tentative D call: TRBD2 (6 bases). Per the germline V gene, CDR1 is LNHNV and CDR2 is YYDKDF (reference sequence). Trimming took 0 bases from V and 2 from J, leaving 11 bases between them. CDR3 length: 15 residues. CDR3 amino acids: CATSRDLGGTYEQYF. DNA for the CDR3: TGTGCCACCAGCAGAGATTTGGGGGGAACCTACGAGCAGTACTTC.

In this sample, this clone turned up once. This sequence joins TRBV9 and TRBJ1-5; D is unresolved. V was cut by 4 bases and J by 2 bases, with 13 bases left in between. Per germline, CDR1 SGDLS and CDR2 YYNGEE. CDR3 size: 15 residues. DNA for the CDR3: TGTGCCAGCAGCTCCCGTGCAGGTGGCAATCAGCCCCAGCATTTT. Its translation: CASSSRAGGNQPQHF.

This clone has more than one count but fewer than ten. This chain links TRBV6-5 with TRBJ1-2; the D gene is possibly TRBD1 (6 bases). The CDR3 sequence is 14 residues long. Trimming stripped 7 bases from V and 4 bases from J, with 16 bases between. Germline CDR1 MNHEY, CDR2 SVGAGI. This CDR3 reads CASKQGRVSYGYTF. The CDR3 DNA reads as TGTGCCAGCAAACAGGGTAGGGTGAGCTATGGCTACACCTTC.

The V call is TRBV18, the J call TRBJ2-3; D is possibly TRBD1 (5 bases). The CDR3 is 15 amino acids. Germline lookup yields CDR1 KGHSH and CDR2 LQKENI. V lost 4 bases and J lost 2, with 13 bases in between. CDR3 nucleotides: TGTGCCAGCTCACGTGACAGAACTGACACAGATACGCAGTATTTT. This encodes CASSRDRTDTDTQYF.

The chain combines TRBV27 with TRBJ1-2, with D possibly being TRBD1 (6 bases). The CDR3 has 15 amino acids. The V and J ends lost 5 bases and 3 bases respectively, with 16 bases between them. Germline V gene lookup returns CDR1 MNHEY and CDR2 SMNVEV (reference sequence). The CDR3, as DNA: TGTGCCAGCAGTCACCGGGGGGGCGGGTACTATGGCTACACCTTC. It yields the protein CASSHRGGGYYGYTF.

This chain's CDR3 is CASSQDSRAGGPNEQFF. CDR3 bases: TGTGCCAGCAGCCAAGATTCTCGAGCGGGGGGGCCTAATGAGCAGTTCTTC. The chain has TRBV4-2 and TRBJ2-1; 10 bases match TRBD2. The CDR3 contains 17 residues. Germline trimming cut 0 bases from V and 7 bases from J; bases unmatched to any gene: 9. Germline values: CDR1 LGHNA, CDR2 YNFKEQ.

This chain uses TRBV2 with TRBJ1-2; 8 bases agree with TRBD1. Germline V gene lookup returns CDR1 SNHLY and CDR2 FYNNEI. This CDR3 region has 14 residues. V shed 8 bases and J 3 bases; nucleotides not matched to a gene: 8. The CDR3 DNA reads TGTGCCAGCCGCGGGACAGGCCTTTACTATGGCTACACCTTC. It is translated as CASRGTGLYYGYTF. Full variable domain (outside the CDR3, taken from reference TRBV2 and TRBJ1-2): EPEVTQTPSHQVTQMGQEVILRCVPISNHLYFYWYRQILGQKVEFLVSFYNNEISEKSEIFDDQFSVERPDGSNFTLKIRSTKLEDSAMYFCASRGTGLYYGYTFGSGTRLTVV.

V usage is TRBV5-8 and J usage is TRBJ2-3; 10 nucleotides align to TRBD1. Germline lookup yields CDR1 SGHTS and CDR2 YDEGEE. The CDR3 is made up of 14 amino acids. After removal of 2 bases from V and 6 bases from J, the junction contained 3 bases not matched to a gene. CDR3 sequence: CASSFGTGDDTQYF. As DNA, the CDR3 is TGTGCCAGCAGCTTCGGGACAGGGGATGATACGCAGTATTTT. The full variable domain, with the rest looked up from reference TRBV5-8 and TRBJ2-3, is EAGVTQSPTHLIKTRGQQATLRCSPISGHTSVYWYQQALGLGLQFLLWYDEGEERNRGNFPPRFSGRQFPNYSSELNVNALELEDSALYLCASSFGTGDDTQYFGPGTRLTVL.